These 2 T cell receptor beta chains were all obtained from the same sample, sequenced in a study of CD8+CD57+ T cells in acquired aplastic anemia. Genomic DNA constituted the template upon which TCR beta VDJ and CDR3 profiling was performed. TCRdb re-called the reads with MiXCR, one entry per CDR3 protein. The repertoire consists of around 220,000 distinct CDR3 sequences, with about half occurring once and the leading ten covering about 20%. Patients included in sequencing had previously demonstrated CD8+CD57+ cell expansion by flow cytometry. The specimen was sorted CD4+, CD8+, or CD8+CD57+ T cells (not recorded which) from PBMCs. Receptors were obtained from a human donor with aplastic anemia.

The chain links TRBV7-3 to TRBJ1-3; tentatively, D is TRBD1 (5 bases). The CDR3 totals 16 residues. In germline, CDR1 is SGHTA, CDR2 FQGTGA. V lost 5 bases and J lost 3, with 17 bases in between. The CDR3 here is CASSQDRGGVGNTIYF. The CDR3 nucleotides are TGTGCCAGCAGCCAAGATAGGGGAGGGGTTGGAAACACCATATATTTT.

The rearrangement uses TRBV30 and TRBJ1-3; D is perhaps TRBD1 (5 bases). CDR3 length equals 15 residues. V was shortened by 0 bases and J by 1 base, with 10 bases between the two germline ends. The germline CDR1 and CDR2 sequences are GTSNPN and SVGIG (reference sequence). Here the CDR3 reads CAWSVLGGSGNTIYF. CDR3 coding DNA: TGTGCCTGGAGTGTACTTGGGGGATCTGGAAACACCATATATTTT.